This paragraph reports one T cell receptor (beta chain). Its antigen is not known. This entry is derived from a study of cytomegalovirus exposure and HLA in healthy donors. Looked up from germline, CDR1 is MNHNS and CDR2 is SASEGT. Trimming removed 3 bases at V and 4 bases at J, with 9 bases between. The CDR3 loop spans 13 amino acids. Study findings and constraints: Reportedly, cytomegalovirus status was diagnosed with high sensitivity and specificity. Rarity characterized most TCR sequences, yet some public TCRs appeared in many donors. Specific recognition of CMV antigens was confirmed in vitro for three chains (all CMV-associated). In a later analysis, a genetic analysis reported fewer productive-TCR N-insertions in an Asian-associated ancestry cluster than the cohort average.

In the PCR, 60 Vbeta and 13 Jbeta primers were used. TCRdb's table, derived via immunoSEQ multiplex PCR, lists solely in-frame clones and lacks some. The data contain over 45,000 clones, roughly 84% of them singletons. The TCR was taken from a man aged 25 to 40 in good health and CMV-seronegative. Material: PBMCs. The chain links TRBV6-1 to TRBJ1-1, with D possibly TRBD1 on 6 matching bases. This CDR3 is CASSDTGLTEAFF. CDR3 nucleotide sequence: TGTGCCAGCAGTGACACAGGGCTCACTGAAGCTTTCTTT.